These 17 T cell receptor beta chains were all obtained from the same sample, sequenced in a study of blood T cells in healthy people across ages. PCR was performed a second time for roughly 7 to 11 cycles using a sample-barcoded 5' primer and a J-beta primer mix. TCRdb called the 5' RACE reads again in MiXCR, with one record for every CDR3 protein. The profile shows hundreds of thousands of distinct CDR3 sequences, around 45% of them singletons. The sequenced sample was blood. The receptors here all came from a man between 60 and 70 years old in good health.

The rearrangement links TRBV3-1 to TRBJ2-5; 7 bases fit TRBD2. Trimming removed 3 bases from V and 7 bases from J; junction bases left unmatched: 11. Germline CDR1 reads LGHDT; CDR2 reads YNNKEL (reference sequence). The CDR3 is made up of 15 amino acids. The CDR3 sequence is CASSHTGTGGGTQYF. DNA for the CDR3: TGTGCCAGCAGCCACACGGGGACGGGGGGAGGGACCCAGTACTTC.

This clonotype was seen more than once but under ten times. The rearrangement joins TRBV2 to TRBJ2-7; 7 bases are a match to TRBD2. V was clipped by 2 bases and J by 5 bases; unmatched bases: 6. Germline V gene sequence: CDR1 SNHLY, CDR2 FYNNEI. This CDR3 has 14 residues. In nucleotides, the CDR3 is TGTGCCAGCAGTGAATACAGACTAGCCCACGAGCAGTACTTC. Translation gives CASSEYRLAHEQYF.

The J gene is TRBJ2-7, the V gene TRBV6-5; 8 bases match TRBD2. The end of the DNA aligns better with TRBJ2-4, so the J call may be wrong. This CDR3 region has 17 residues. Germline V gives CDR1 MNHEY, CDR2 SVGAGI. CDR3 nucleotide sequence: TGTGCCAGCAGTTCCAGGGGATTAGGGACTAGAGAAAACATTCAGTACTTC. This sequence encodes CASSSRGLGTRENIQYF.

This clonotype was observed a few times. The chain joins TRBV7-9 to TRBJ2-3; no definite D call. V dropped 5 bases and J dropped 6 bases, with 9 bases sitting between them. This CDR3 has 12 amino acids. Germline V gene sequence: CDR1 SEHNR, CDR2 FQNEAQ (reference sequence). CDR3 sequence reads: CASSRADDTQYF. The CDR3 region has the DNA TGTGCCAGCAGCAGGGCCGATGATACGCAGTATTTT.

This clonotype has a single count. The junction departs from germline at one end; a sequencing error may be responsible. The chain combines TRBV9 with TRBJ2-3; D remains ambiguous. The CDR3 consists of 13 residues. In germline, CDR1 is SGDLS, CDR2 YYNGEE. CDR3 bases: TGTGTCAGCAGCGTAGAAGTCACAGATACGCAGTATTTT. It encodes CVSSVEVTDTQYF.

The gene calls are TRBV20-1 and TRBJ2-1; weak D call: TRBD1 (6 bases). V gave up 0 bases and J gave up 0 bases, with 12 bases separating them. Germline V CDR1 and CDR2: DFQATT, SNEGSKA (reference sequence). The CDR3 covers 16 residues. CDR3 sequence (DNA): TGCAGTGCTAGAGAATTAGGGGGTAGCTCCTACAATGAGCAGTTCTTC. Residues: CSARELGGSSYNEQFF.

Concerning this clonotype itself: No conserved phenylalanine or tryptophan is present at the end of the CDR3, so a read error is the likely explanation. The chain couples TRBV9 to TRBJ2-6; no clear D. Per germline, CDR1 SGDLS and CDR2 YYNGEE. The CDR3 consists of 13 residues. CDR3 protein: CASSVSVANVLTS. The CDR3 DNA reads as TGTGCCAGCAGCGTCTCTGTGGCCAACGTCCTGACTTCC.

The CDR3 DNA follows: TGTGCCAGCAGACCTTACCTCACGGGGGCGAACACTGAAGCTTTCTTT. Amino acid sequence: CASRPYLTGANTEAFF. The chain uses TRBV13 and TRBJ1-1; D is possibly TRBD1 (6 bases). The CDR3 spans 16 residues. The V gene's germline CDR1 is PRHDT and CDR2 FYEKMQ (reference sequence). V was trimmed by 6 bases and J by 1 base, leaving 18 bases between them.

The rearrangement joins TRBV6-1 to TRBJ2-4; D is unresolved. The CDR3 runs to 13 residues. V was pared by 4 bases and J by 3 bases, with 7 bases between. CDR1 and CDR2 from the germline V gene are MNHNS and SASEGT. The CDR3 coding sequence is TGTGCCAGCAGTGTGTACAGCAAAAACATTCAGTACTTC. This encodes CASSVYSKNIQYF.

This clonotype has a count of ten or more. The CDR3 is CASSLAPRSGELFF. CDR3 DNA sequence: TGTGCCAGCAGCTTAGCGCCTCGTTCCGGGGAGCTGTTTTTT. V and J are TRBV7-2 and TRBJ2-2; no definite D call. The CDR3 totals 14 residues. Germline V gene sequence: CDR1 SGHTA, CDR2 FQGNSA. The V end was cut by 0 bases, the J end by 6 bases, with 8 bases between.

This sequence joins TRBV20-1 and TRBJ1-6; D gene unclear. Trimming cost V 4 bases and J 6 bases, with 7 bases left between them. CDR1 DFQATT and CDR2 SNEGSKA come from the germline V gene (reference sequence). This CDR3 spans 12 amino acids. As DNA, the CDR3 is TGCAGTGCTACCCTTCCTAATTCACCCCTCCACTTT. It encodes CSATLPNSPLHF.

This clonotype was detected a few times. This chain connects TRBV2 to TRBJ2-7, with 7 bases aligning to TRBD1. This CDR3 region has 15 residues. Unmatched junction bases numbered 4, after V lost 0 bases and J lost 2 bases. Germline lookup yields CDR1 SNHLY and CDR2 FYNNEI. The CDR3 is CASSEAPGTAYEQYF. The CDR3 coding sequence is TGTGCCAGCAGTGAAGCGCCGGGGACAGCCTACGAGCAGTACTTC.

There are a few counts of this clonotype. This chain links TRBV20-1 with TRBJ2-3; perhaps TRBD2 as D (6 bases). Germline loops: CDR1 DFQATT, CDR2 SNEGSKA (reference sequence). The ends were cut back, 6 bases at V and 2 bases at J, with 15 bases in the middle. This CDR3 region has 14 residues. CDR3 sequence reads: CSASGLALTDTQYF. For the CDR3, the DNA is TGCAGTGCAAGCGGGCTAGCTCTCACAGATACGCAGTATTTT.

On this clonotype: A much bigger clone sits one base away, suggesting this may be a read error. The rearrangement uses TRBV7-9 and TRBJ2-3; 9 bases are shared with TRBD1. This CDR3 comprises 15 residues. Trimming took 4 bases from V and 3 from J; bases not matched to a gene: 5. The V gene's germline CDR1 is SEHNR and CDR2 FQNEAQ (reference sequence). CDR3 protein: CASSSGTGRTDTQYF. CDR3 coding DNA: TGTGCCAGCAGCTCCGGGACAGGGAGGACAGATACGCAGTATTTT. Complete variable domain (other parts from reference TRBV7-9 and TRBJ2-3): DTGVSQNPRHKITKRGQNVTFRCDPISEHNRLYWYRQTLGQGPEFLTYFQNEAQLEKSRLLSDRFSAERPKGSFSTLEIQRTEQGDSAMYLCASSSGTGRTDTQYFGPGTRLTVL.

This clonotype was detected a few times. This chain uses TRBV12-3 or TRBV12-4 with TRBJ1-4; TRBD1 aligns across 8 bases. V gave up 6 bases and J gave up 4 bases; unmatched junction bases: 7. This CDR3 spans 15 amino acids. In nucleotides, the CDR3 is TGTGCCAGCAGCTCAGGGGACAGGTTTAATGAAAAACTGTTTTTT. It specifies CASSSGDRFNEKLFF.

The DNA for the CDR3 is TGTGCCAGCAGCCTAAACGACAGAGGTGAGCAGTTCTTC. Residues: CASSLNDRGEQFF. The rearrangement uses TRBV3-1 and TRBJ2-1, with a possible D match to TRBD1 (5 bases). The CDR3 has 13 residues. Germline V gene data show CDR1 as LGHDT and CDR2 as YNNKEL (reference sequence). The V and J ends lost 4 bases and 9 bases respectively, with 13 bases between them.

V gene TRBV10-2 combines with J gene TRBJ1-2; D remains unclear. Germline V CDR1 and CDR2: WSHSY, SAAADI. Trimming took off 3 bases at V and 8 bases at J, with 13 bases between the two ends. This CDR3 is 13 amino acids long. CDR3 region: CASSDLREFGYTF. As DNA, the CDR3 is TGCGCCAGCAGTGATTTAAGGGAATTCGGCTACACCTTC.